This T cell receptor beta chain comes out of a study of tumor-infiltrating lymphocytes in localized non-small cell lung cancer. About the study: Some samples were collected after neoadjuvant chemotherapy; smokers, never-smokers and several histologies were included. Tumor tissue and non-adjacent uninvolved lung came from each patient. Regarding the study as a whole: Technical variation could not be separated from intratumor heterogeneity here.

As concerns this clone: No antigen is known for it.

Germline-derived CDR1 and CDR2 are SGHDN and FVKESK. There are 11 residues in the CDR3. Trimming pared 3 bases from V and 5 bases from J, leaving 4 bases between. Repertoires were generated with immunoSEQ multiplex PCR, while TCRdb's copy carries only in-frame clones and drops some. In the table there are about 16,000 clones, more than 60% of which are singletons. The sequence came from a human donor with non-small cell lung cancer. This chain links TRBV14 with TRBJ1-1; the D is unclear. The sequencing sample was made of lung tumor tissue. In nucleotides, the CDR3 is TGTGCCAGCAGCCAGAAAACTGAAGCTTTCTTT. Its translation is CASSQKTEAFF.